This entry lists 2 T cell receptor beta chains sequenced from one sample in a study of tumor-infiltrating lymphocytes in primary liver carcinoma. A primer in the constant region served to generate TCR beta cDNA from approximately 500 ng of total RNA. Libraries of TCR beta came from three nested multiplex PCR rounds with slightly modified ARM-PCR. In the first two PCR rounds, TRBV1-TRBV30 forward primers were paired with a C-beta reverse primer, and each round lasted approximately 10 cycles. TCRdb used MiXCR to reprocess the multiplex PCR reads, holding one entry per CDR3 protein. The sample consists of 100,000 or so distinct CDR3 sequences, around 73% of them appearing once. Without any cell sorting, about 19-32 mg of bulk tissue yielded co-extracted RNA and DNA. Sequences were obtained from liver tumor tissue from sampling region 2. This sample's subset: tumor region T2, inferior pole. The receptors here all came from a woman aged 60-75 years with primary liver carcinoma and hepatitis B virus infection.

A single count supports this clonotype. A read error is possible here, since a much larger clone lies one base away. This chain uses TRBV7-9 with TRBJ1-1; D not resolved. CDR1 SEHNR and CDR2 FQNEAQ come from the germline V gene (reference sequence). V gave up 5 bases and J gave up 6 bases, with 22 bases separating them. This CDR3 has 16 residues. The CDR3: CASSIGNGGRLPEAFF. In DNA form, the CDR3 reads TGTGCCAGCAGCATTGGGAATGGAGGGCGGCTCCCTGAAGCTTTCTTT. The full variable domain, completed using reference TRBV7-9 and TRBJ1-1, is DTGVSQNPRHKITKRGQNVTFRCDPISEHNRLYWYRQTLGQGPEFLTYFQNEAQLEKSRLLSDRFSAERPKGSFSTLEIQRTEQGDSAMYLCASSIGNGGRLPEAFFGQGTRLTVV.

In this sample, this clonotype turned up many times. The chain recombines TRBV19 with TRBJ2-5; D unclear. The CDR3 contains 14 residues. Germline assignment: CDR1 LNHDA and CDR2 SQIVND (reference sequence). V dropped 8 bases and J dropped 1 base, with 14 bases sitting between them. CDR3 sequence: CASAPQRSQETQYF. For the CDR3, the DNA is TGTGCCAGTGCTCCCCAGCGTTCCCAAGAGACCCAGTACTTC.